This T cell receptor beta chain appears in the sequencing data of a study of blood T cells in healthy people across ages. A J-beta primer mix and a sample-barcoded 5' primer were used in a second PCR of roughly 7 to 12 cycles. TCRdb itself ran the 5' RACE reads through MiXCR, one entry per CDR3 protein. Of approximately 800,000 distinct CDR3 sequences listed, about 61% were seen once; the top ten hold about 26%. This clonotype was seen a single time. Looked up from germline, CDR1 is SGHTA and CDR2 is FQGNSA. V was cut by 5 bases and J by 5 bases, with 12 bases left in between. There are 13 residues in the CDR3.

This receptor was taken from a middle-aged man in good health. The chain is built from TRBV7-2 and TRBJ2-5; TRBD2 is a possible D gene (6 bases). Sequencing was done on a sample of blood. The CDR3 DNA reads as TGTGCCAGCAGCCGGGGACTGGTGGAGACCCAGTACTTC. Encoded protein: CASSRGLVETQYF.